This TCR beta chain was captured in a study of somatic mutations in cytotoxic T cells in rheumatoid arthritis. Study outcomes and limitations: Between rheumatoid arthritis patients and age-matched healthy controls, CD8+ T-cell clonality showed no significant difference.

Looked up from germline, CDR1 is MNHEY and CDR2 is SMNVEV (reference sequence). This CDR3 has 13 residues. V was clipped by 8 bases and J by 12 bases; unmatched bases: 9. Concerning this clone itself: Antigen unknown.

Only in-frame clones appear in the TCRdb table, and some are missing; sequencing was by immunoSEQ multiplex PCR. The table has 15,000 or so clones, about three quarters seen once. Positive magnetic bead selection isolated CD4+ and CD8+ cells, and flow cytometry checked purity. The sample taken for sequencing was CD8+ T cells sorted from blood. The chain joins TRBV27 to TRBJ2-6; 8 positions agree with TRBD1. The TCR comes from an adult with rheumatoid arthritis. The CDR3 sequence: CASVEAGGSVLTF. For the CDR3, the DNA is TGTGCCAGCGTTGAGGCAGGGGGCAGCGTCCTGACTTTC.